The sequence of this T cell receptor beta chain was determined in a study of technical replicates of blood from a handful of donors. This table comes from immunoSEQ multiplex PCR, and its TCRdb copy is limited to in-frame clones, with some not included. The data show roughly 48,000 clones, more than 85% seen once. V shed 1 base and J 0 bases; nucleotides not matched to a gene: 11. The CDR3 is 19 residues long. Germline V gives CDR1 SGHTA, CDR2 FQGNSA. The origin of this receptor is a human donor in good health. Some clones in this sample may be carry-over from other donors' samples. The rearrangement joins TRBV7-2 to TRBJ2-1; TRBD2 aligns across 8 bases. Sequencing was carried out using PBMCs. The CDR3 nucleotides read TGTGCCAGCAGCTTAGGGGGAGCGGGGGCCCTCGGCTCCTACAATGAGCAGTTCTTC. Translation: CASSLGGAGALGSYNEQFF.